This T cell receptor (beta chain) originates from a study of T cells after yellow fever vaccination (dated by TCRdb to between 2018 and 2020). Background on the whole study: The SMART-Seq v4 Ultra Low Input RNA kit was used to prepare libraries from fractions with low cell numbers. Two healthy male donors made up the cohort, one aged 18 to 30 years and the other aged 30 to 40 years. To track T-cell clones before and after primary and booster YFV17D yellow fever vaccination, bulk TCR alpha and beta repertoires were sequenced longitudinally. Blood samples were taken at several timepoints before and after primary and secondary immunization, and bulk PBMC replicates and cell subsets were isolated.

Sequencing took place on an Illumina NovaSeq 6000. TCR cDNA was synthesized by 5'RACE template switching, through which a universal primer site and unique molecular identifiers were introduced. Priming of cDNA synthesis was performed from both the TCR alpha and TCR beta constant segments. Library amplification involved two PCR steps, and the second step added sample barcodes and sequencing adapters. Sequencing of libraries was performed on Illumina HiSeq 2500 (2x100 bp) or NovaSeq (2x150 bp). The source study handled its data this way. MIGEC handled demultiplexing of reads and collapsing into UMI consensus sequences, while MiXCR performed V(D)J alignment. Vaccine-responding clonotypes were defined with edgeR using replicate PBMC samples, requiring FDR below 0.01 and a log2 fold change above 5 up to day 15. Each bulk clonotype received a CD4 or CD8 identity based on whether the sequenced CD4 or CD8 repertoire contained that clonotype at higher abundance. Starting from the raw public reads, TCRdb applied fastp trimming at Q25, assembled clones with MiXCR and retained in-frame beta chains. For every CDR3 protein sequence, its rows merge into one entry that carries the most common genes and DNA. For this entry, the V and J calls and clone size follow TCRdb and not the study's own pipeline. This sample comprises about 340,000 distinct CDR3 sequences, around 12% of them detected only once. 2.5% to 4% of the sample comes from the top ten.

Overall study results and their limits: A small fraction of clonotypes appeared in both the CD4 and CD8 compartments, likely as a result of convergent recombination. After the booster, most clones that had expanded after primary vaccination were detected again (around 97% of CD4 and around nine tenths of CD8), suggesting broad maintenance of memory. Computational filtering was needed because FACS-sorted repertoires could contain abundant contaminating clonotypes from the bulk population. Compared with the primary T-cell response, the secondary T-cell response was faster but weaker, reaching its peak on day 5 rather than on day 15. Because the study included only a couple of donors, the extent to which the findings can be generalized is limited.

CDR1 and CDR2 are read off the germline V gene as KGHSH and LQKENI. The CDR3 contains 13 residues, cysteine and phenylalanine counted. This entry keeps only the CDR3 DNA: 39 bases, framed from base 1. V is cut by 4 bases and J by 3 bases, and the space between the germline ends is 9 bases. This clonotype has only a few counts. Its antigen specificity is not known. No base quality values were provided; no much bigger clone lies one nucleotide off. This specimen's treatment or condition label, per the study, means: live attenuated yellow fever vaccine strain. A standard Ficoll-Paque protocol was used to isolate PBMCs from peripheral blood. CD4 and CD8 T-cell fractions were isolated with Dynabeads CD4 and CD8 positive selection kits. TriZol was used to extract RNA from bulk PBMCs, CD4 and CD8 fractions, and dextramer-positive and dextramer-negative fractions.

The sequence was obtained from a man aged 18 to 35 who received the YFV17D yellow fever vaccine. The specimen was CD4+ T cells sorted from PBMCs, collected 15 days after the yellow fever booster vaccination. The sequence links TRBV18 to TRBJ1-2; D gene: possibly TRBD1, on 5 matching bases. The nucleotides are TGTGCCAGCTCACAGACAGCCGACTATGGCTACACCTTC. This translates into CASSQTADYGYTF. The CDR3 plus the reference TRBV18 and TRBJ1-2 genes for the other parts give the full variable domain: NAGVMQNPRHLVRRRGQEARLRCSPMKGHSHVYWYRQLPEEGLKFMVYLQKENIIDESGMPKERFSAEFPKEGPSILRIQQVVRGDSAAYFCASSQTADYGYTFGSGTRLTVV.